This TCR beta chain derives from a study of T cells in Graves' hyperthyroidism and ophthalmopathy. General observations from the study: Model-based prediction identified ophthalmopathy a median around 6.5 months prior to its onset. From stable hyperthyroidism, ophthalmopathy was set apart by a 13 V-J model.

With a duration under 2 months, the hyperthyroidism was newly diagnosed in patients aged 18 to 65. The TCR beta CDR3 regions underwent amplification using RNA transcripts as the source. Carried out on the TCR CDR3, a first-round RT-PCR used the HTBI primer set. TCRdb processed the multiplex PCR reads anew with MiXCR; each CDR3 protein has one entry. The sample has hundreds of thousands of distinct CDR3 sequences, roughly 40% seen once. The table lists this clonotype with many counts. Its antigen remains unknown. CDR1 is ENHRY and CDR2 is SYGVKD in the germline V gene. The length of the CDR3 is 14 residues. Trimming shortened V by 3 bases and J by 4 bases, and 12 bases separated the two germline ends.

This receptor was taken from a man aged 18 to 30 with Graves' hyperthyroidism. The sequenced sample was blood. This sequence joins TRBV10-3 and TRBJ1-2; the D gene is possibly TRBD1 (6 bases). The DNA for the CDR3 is TGTGCCATCAGTGATCCCGGGGGCACCTATGGCTACACCTTC. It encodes CAISDPGGTYGYTF.